A selection of T cell receptor beta chains follows, all from one sample in a study of blood T cell repertoires in COVID-19. The assay was immunoSEQ multiplex PCR, and TCRdb's table has in-frame clones only and misses some. The table records around 250,000 clones, around 81% of them present only once. Sequenced sample: PBMCs or T cells enriched from blood (not recorded which). The receptors come from a man aged 50-59 years who had recovered from COVID-19. Both conserved end residues are part of each CDR3. A D gene is named only where the DNA matches it firmly. Size tells how often a clone was seen (once, few, many) or the class of an expanded clone, and some rows leave it out.

clone size,J gene,D gene,V gene,CDR3 protein,CDR3 DNA
few,TRBJ1-1,.,TRBV18,CASSPPRVGSEAFF,TGTGCCAGCTCACCGCCGAGGGTAGGGTCTGAAGCTTTCTTT
.,TRBJ2-3,TRBD2,TRBV7-8,CASSPKPPGLAGQGLTDTQYF,TGTGCCAGCAGCCCCAAACCCCCCGGACTAGCGGGGCAGGGCCTCACAGATACGCAGTATTTT
.,TRBJ2-3,TRBD2,TRBV11-3,CASSLVGLASSTDTQYF,TGTGCCAGCAGCTTAGTGGGACTAGCGTCTAGCACAGATACGCAGTATTTT
.,TRBJ2-7,TRBD1,TRBV12-3/TRBV12-4,CASKPGQGHEQYF,TGTGCCAGCAAACCGGGACAGGGCCACGAGCAGTACTTC
.,TRBJ1-1,TRBD1,TRBV28,CASSWDRKKLNTEAFF,TGTGCCAGCAGTTGGGACAGGAAAAAGCTGAACACTGAAGCTTTCTTT
.,TRBJ2-7,TRBD1,TRBV5-4,CASSLWDRASYEQYF,TGTGCCAGCAGCTTGTGGGACAGGGCCTCCTACGAGCAGTACTTC
.,TRBJ2-3,TRBD2,TRBV7-2,CASSLDGLDTDTQYF,TGTGCCAGCAGCTTAGACGGACTAGACACAGATACGCAGTATTTT
few,TRBJ1-1,TRBD1,TRBV9,CASSPATGVSAFF,TGTGCCAGCAGCCCCGCTACAGGGGTTTCAGCTTTCTTT
.,TRBJ1-5,.,TRBV5-8,CASSLPGGRSNQPQHF,TGTGCCAGCAGCCTCCCTGGGGGGAGGAGCAATCAGCCCCAGCATTTT
few,TRBJ1-2,TRBD1,TRBV28,CASSLTTGVYGYTF,TGTGCCAGCAGTTTAACGACAGGGGTCTATGGCTACACCTTC
.,TRBJ2-1,.,TRBV3-1/TRBV3-2,CASSHSGGLNEQFF,TGTGCCAGCAGCCATTCCGGGGGGCTCAATGAGCAGTTCTTC
.,TRBJ1-2,TRBD1,TRBV15,CATSRTGVDYGYTF,TGTGCCACCAGCAGGACAGGGGTGGACTATGGCTACACCTTC
.,TRBJ1-4,TRBD1,TRBV30,CAGQAREKLFF,TGTGCCGGACAGGCGAGAGAAAAACTGTTTTTT
once,TRBJ1-2,.,TRBV3-1/TRBV3-2,CASSQGAGYGYTF,TGTGCCAGCAGCCAGGGGGCAGGCTATGGCTACACCTTC
.,TRBJ2-7,.,TRBV28,CASSSRDRYEQYF,TGTGCCAGCAGTTCGCGGGACAGATACGAGCAGTACTTC
.,TRBJ2-2,TRBD2,TRBV9,CASSVVGSGSPGELFF,TGTGCCAGCAGCGTAGTCGGTAGCGGGAGTCCCGGGGAGCTGTTTTTT
.,TRBJ2-1,.,TRBV13,CASSVDRNYNEQFF,TGTGCCAGCAGCGTTGACAGAAACTACAATGAGCAGTTCTTC
once,TRBJ1-5,.,TRBV2,CATKPREAGGNQPQHF,TGTGCCACAAAGCCCCGAGAGGCAGGGGGCAATCAGCCCCAGCATTTT
.,TRBJ2-2,.,TRBV9,CASSPGGTGELFF,TGTGCCAGCAGCCCCGGGGGTACCGGGGAGCTGTTTTTT
.,TRBJ2-3,TRBD1,TRBV15,CATSRRTGDGNTQYF,TGTGCCACCAGCAGAAGGACAGGGGATGGGAATACGCAGTATTTT
.,TRBJ2-3,.,TRBV2,CASSAQRPDTQYF,TGTGCCAGCAGTGCACAGCGGCCAGATACGCAGTATTTT
.,TRBJ1-2,TRBD1,TRBV12-3/TRBV12-4,CASSPGQGYGYTF,TGTGCCAGCAGTCCGGGACAGGGCTATGGCTACACCTTC
few,TRBJ2-7,.,TRBV25-1,CASSGLERNEQYF,TGTGCCAGCAGTGGACTAGAACGAAACGAGCAGTACTTC
.,TRBJ2-2,.,TRBV21-1,CASSPLTPGELFF,TGTGCCAGCAGCCCCCTGACTCCCGGGGAGCTGTTTTTT
.,TRBJ2-1,TRBD2,TRBV2,CASSPLAGEANEQFF,TGTGCCAGCAGTCCTCTAGCGGGAGAGGCCAATGAGCAGTTCTTC
.,TRBJ2-3,.,TRBV10-2,CASVASAVLTDTQYF,TGCGCCAGCGTCGCGTCAGCGGTTCTCACAGATACGCAGTATTTT
.,TRBJ1-4,TRBD1,TRBV6-5,CASSRTGREEKLFF,TGTGCCAGCAGTAGGACAGGGAGAGAAGAAAAACTGTTTTTT
once,TRBJ2-5,.,TRBV7-9,CASTSSSGSETQYF,TGTGCCAGCACCTCCTCCTCGGGGTCAGAGACCCAGTACTTC
few,TRBJ1-2,TRBD1,TRBV7-6,CASSQQQGAYGYTF,TGTGCCAGCAGCCAACAACAGGGGGCTTATGGCTACACCTTC
.,TRBJ2-1,.,TRBV28,CASRPTPGLGSYNEQFF,TGTGCCAGCAGACCAACCCCGGGACTGGGCTCCTACAATGAGCAGTTCTTC
.,TRBJ2-1,TRBD1,TRBV5-1,CASSPRQGFLNEQFF,TGCGCCAGCAGCCCAAGACAGGGGTTCCTGAATGAGCAGTTCTTC
.,TRBJ1-1,.,TRBV18,CASSHQTTRNTEAFF,TGTGCCAGCTCACATCAAACCACGAGAAACACTGAAGCTTTCTTT
.,TRBJ1-2,.,TRBV27,CASRTRGSYGYTF,TGTGCCAGCAGGACACGGGGGTCTTATGGCTACACCTTC
few,TRBJ1-2,TRBD1,TRBV11-2,CASSASGTGNDGYTF,TGTGCCAGCAGCGCATCCGGGACAGGGAACGACGGCTACACCTTC
.,TRBJ2-2,TRBD2,TRBV6-1,CASSVIGRAGVGELFF,TGTGCCAGCAGTGTGATCGGGAGGGCCGGTGTCGGGGAGCTGTTTTTT
.,TRBJ2-2,.,TRBV15,CATSNTAAGELFF,TGTGCCACCAGCAACACCGCGGCCGGGGAGCTGTTTTTT
.,TRBJ1-1,.,TRBV5-5,CASSLLGEGTEAFF,TGTGCCAGCAGCTTGCTCGGGGAGGGCACTGAAGCTTTCTTT
.,TRBJ1-5,.,TRBV19,CASRAVGSQPQHF,TGTGCCAGTAGAGCAGTGGGGAGTCAGCCCCAGCATTTT
.,TRBJ1-5,.,TRBV27,CATQKGDGNQPQHF,TGTGCCACACAAAAGGGGGATGGCAATCAGCCCCAGCATTTT
.,TRBJ2-1,TRBD2,TRBV7-2,CASSRTSGGADGEQFF,TGTGCCAGCAGTCGTACTAGCGGGGGGGCGGACGGTGAGCAGTTCTTC
.,TRBJ2-3,TRBD2,TRBV19,CASNNRGLAGGVSTDTQYF,TGTGCCAGTAACAACCGAGGACTAGCGGGGGGGGTGAGCACAGATACGCAGTATTTT
.,TRBJ2-1,TRBD1,TRBV29-1,CSVEDLRQGISYNEQFF,TGCAGCGTTGAAGATCTTCGACAGGGGATATCCTACAATGAGCAGTTCTTC
.,TRBJ1-2,.,TRBV2,CASSDQGNYGYTF,TGTGCCAGCAGTGATCAGGGAAACTATGGCTACACCTTC
once,TRBJ2-7,.,TRBV4-1,CASSHRTSYEQYF,TGCGCCAGCAGCCATAGGACATCTTACGAGCAGTACTTC
.,TRBJ1-5,.,TRBV12-3/TRBV12-4,CASSPGGPQHF,TGTGCCAGCAGCCCGGGGGGGCCCCAGCATTTT
.,TRBJ2-2,TRBD2,TRBV9,CASSVAGSGSGKLNTGELFF,TGTGCCAGCAGCGTAGCGGGGTCGGGTAGCGGGAAACTGAACACCGGGGAGCTGTTTTTT
.,TRBJ1-6,TRBD1,TRBV7-2,CASSLAGTGVWGSGSYNSPLHF,TGTGCCAGCAGCTTAGCCGGGACAGGAGTATGGGGTAGTGGGTCCTATAATTCACCCCTCCACTTT
.,TRBJ2-7,TRBD2,TRBV14,CASSHPVAGEQYF,TGTGCCAGCAGCCACCCCGTAGCGGGCGAGCAGTACTTC